This T cell receptor beta chain emerged from a study of blood T cell repertoires in COVID-19. As for the study in general: Sites across the United States, Italy and Spain contributed samples from acute and convalescent COVID-19. PBMCs, B-cell-depleted T cells, or T cells provided the cDNA or gDNA that made up the material.

The CDR3 has 15 amino acids. Germline CDR1 reads LGHNA; CDR2 reads YNFKEQ. V was trimmed by 1 base and J by 0 bases, leaving 7 bases between them. Authors' data handling: Amplification with reference gene primers provided the estimates of nucleated cell counts. Sequencing used immunoSEQ multiplex PCR; TCRdb keeps in-frame clones, though not all of them. The V and J calls and clone size are taken from that table; D and trimming were inferred from the DNA. The sample comprises around 35,000 clones, 90% of which are singletons, and roughly 13% rests with the top ten. This clone was detected only once. This rearrangement joins TRBV4-2 to TRBJ1-5; D might be TRBD1 (6 bases). The sequence was obtained from a human donor in a cohort sampled during active COVID-19. Sequenced: peripheral blood. Here the CDR3 DNA reads TGTGCCAGCAGCCAAGGGACAGTTAGCAATCAGCCCCAGCATTTT. Translation: CASSQGTVSNQPQHF.